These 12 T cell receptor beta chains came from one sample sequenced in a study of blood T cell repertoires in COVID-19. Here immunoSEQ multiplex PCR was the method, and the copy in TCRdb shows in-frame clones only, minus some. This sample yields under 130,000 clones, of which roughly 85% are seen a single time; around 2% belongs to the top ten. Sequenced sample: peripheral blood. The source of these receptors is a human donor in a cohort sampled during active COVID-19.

CDR3 region: CASSQDLEFYGYTF. CDR3 bases: TGCGCCAGCAGCCAAGATCTGGAGTTCTATGGCTACACCTTC. This chain uses TRBV4-1 with TRBJ1-2; no clear D. Germline V gene lookup returns CDR1 MGHRA and CDR2 YSYEKL. The CDR3 runs 14 residues. Trimming removed 0 bases at V and 4 bases at J, with 9 bases between.

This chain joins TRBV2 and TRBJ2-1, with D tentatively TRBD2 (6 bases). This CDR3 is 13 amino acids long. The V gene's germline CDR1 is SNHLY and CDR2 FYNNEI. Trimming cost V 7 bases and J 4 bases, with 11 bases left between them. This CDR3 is CASIPGEYNEQFF. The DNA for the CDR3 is TGTGCCAGCATCCCGGGAGAGTACAATGAGCAGTTCTTC.

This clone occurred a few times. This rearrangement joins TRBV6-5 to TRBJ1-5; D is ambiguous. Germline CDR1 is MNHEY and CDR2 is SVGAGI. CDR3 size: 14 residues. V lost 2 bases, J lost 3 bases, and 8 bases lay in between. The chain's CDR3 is CASSYGPYNQPQHF. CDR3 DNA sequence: TGTGCCAGCAGTTACGGGCCTTACAATCAGCCCCAGCATTTT.

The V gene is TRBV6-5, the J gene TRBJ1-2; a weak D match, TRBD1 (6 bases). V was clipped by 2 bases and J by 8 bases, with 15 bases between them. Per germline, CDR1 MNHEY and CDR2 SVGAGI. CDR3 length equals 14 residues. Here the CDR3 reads CASSYRNRAGGYTF. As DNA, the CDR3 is TGTGCCAGCAGTTACCGGAACAGGGCCGGGGGCTACACCTTC.

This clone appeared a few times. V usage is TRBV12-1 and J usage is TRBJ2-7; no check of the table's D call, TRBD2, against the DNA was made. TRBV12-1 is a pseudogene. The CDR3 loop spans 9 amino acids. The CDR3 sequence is CAFGYEQYF. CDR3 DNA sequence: TGTGCCTTCGGCTACGAGCAGTACTTC.

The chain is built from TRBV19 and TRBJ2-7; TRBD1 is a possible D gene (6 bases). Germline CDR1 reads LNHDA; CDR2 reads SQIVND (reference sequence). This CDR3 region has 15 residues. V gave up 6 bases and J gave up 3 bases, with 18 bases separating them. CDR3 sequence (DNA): TGTGCCAGTAGACGAACCCTACAGGGCGACTACGAGCAGTACTTC. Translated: CASRRTLQGDYEQYF.

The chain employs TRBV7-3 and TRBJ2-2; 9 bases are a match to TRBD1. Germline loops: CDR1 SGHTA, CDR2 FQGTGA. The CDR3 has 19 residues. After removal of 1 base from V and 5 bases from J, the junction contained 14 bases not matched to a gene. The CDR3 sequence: CASSLIRLPGQGETGELFF. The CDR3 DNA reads TGTGCCAGCAGCTTAATTCGCCTCCCGGGACAGGGCGAAACCGGGGAGCTGTTTTTT.

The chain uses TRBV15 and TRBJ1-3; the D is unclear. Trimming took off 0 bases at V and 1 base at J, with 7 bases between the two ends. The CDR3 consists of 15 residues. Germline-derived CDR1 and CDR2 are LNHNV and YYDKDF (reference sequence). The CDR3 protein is CATSRDFSSGNTIYF. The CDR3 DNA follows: TGTGCCACCAGCAGAGACTTTAGTTCTGGAAACACCATATATTTT.

The CDR3 reads CASSYRVSRGIWEQFF. The CDR3, as DNA: TGTGCCAGCAGTTACCGAGTATCTAGGGGGATTTGGGAGCAGTTCTTC. The chain links TRBV6-2 or TRBV6-3 to TRBJ2-1; weak D call: TRBD1 (6 bases). Germline CDR1 is MNHEY and CDR2 is SVGEGT. V gave up 2 bases and J gave up 10 bases, with 21 bases separating them. The CDR3 totals 16 residues.

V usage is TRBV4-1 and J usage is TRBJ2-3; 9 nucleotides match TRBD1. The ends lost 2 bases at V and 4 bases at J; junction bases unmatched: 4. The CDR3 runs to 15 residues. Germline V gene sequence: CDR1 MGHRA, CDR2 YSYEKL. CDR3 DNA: TGCGCCAGCAGCCAACCGGGACAGGGACCAGATACGCAGTATTTT. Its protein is CASSQPGQGPDTQYF.

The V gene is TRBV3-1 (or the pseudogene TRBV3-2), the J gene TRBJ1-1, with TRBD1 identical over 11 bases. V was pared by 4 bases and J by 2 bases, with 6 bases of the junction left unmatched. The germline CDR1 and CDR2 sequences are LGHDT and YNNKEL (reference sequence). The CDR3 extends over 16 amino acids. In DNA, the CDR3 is TGTGCCAGCAGCCCCGGGACAGGGGGAGTAAACACTGAAGCTTTCTTT. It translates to CASSPGTGGVNTEAFF.

CDR3 in amino acids: CASSLRQGSYNEQFF. CDR3 DNA: TGTGCCAGCAGCTTAAGGCAGGGGTCCTACAATGAGCAGTTCTTC. The chain uses TRBV7-9 and TRBJ2-1; D possibly corresponds to TRBD1 (6 bases). Trimming took off 2 bases at V and 1 base at J, with 9 bases between the two ends. Per the germline V gene, CDR1 is SEHNR and CDR2 is FQNEAQ (reference sequence). The CDR3 totals 15 residues.